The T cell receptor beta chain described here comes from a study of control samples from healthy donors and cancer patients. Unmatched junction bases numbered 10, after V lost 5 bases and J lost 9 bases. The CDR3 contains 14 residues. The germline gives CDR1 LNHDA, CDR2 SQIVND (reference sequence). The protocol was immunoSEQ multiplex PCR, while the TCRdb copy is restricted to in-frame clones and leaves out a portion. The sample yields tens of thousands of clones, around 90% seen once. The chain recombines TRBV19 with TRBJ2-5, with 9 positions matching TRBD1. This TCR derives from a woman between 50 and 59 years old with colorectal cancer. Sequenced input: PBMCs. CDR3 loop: CASSRDRASGAQYF. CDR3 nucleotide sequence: TGTGCCAGTAGTCGGGACAGGGCCTCGGGGGCCCAGTACTTC.